This T cell receptor beta chain originates from a study of shared clonotypes between healthy human individuals. Findings of the study overall: The donor pool, a small one, limited the genetic and exposure-history diversity represented.

Data came from immunoSEQ multiplex PCR; TCRdb stores just in-frame clones and leaves some out. The sample includes 2.5 million or so clones, approximately 94% of them seen just once. V was trimmed by 5 bases and J by 5 bases, leaving 19 bases between them. Germline-derived CDR1 and CDR2 are LNHDA and SQIVND (reference sequence). The CDR3 sequence is 16 residues long. This clone appeared a single time. No antigen is known for it. Sequenced input: naive CD4+ T cells sorted from blood. Documented subset: CD45RA+ positively selected. The receptor's source is a man aged 18-30 years in good health. The rearrangement links TRBV19 to TRBJ2-1, with D perhaps given as TRBD1 or TRBD2 (7 bases each). The CDR3 coding sequence is TGTGCCAGTAGTCCCAGGGGGGGGGTATACGACAATGAGCAGTTCTTC. This codes for CASSPRGGVYDNEQFF.